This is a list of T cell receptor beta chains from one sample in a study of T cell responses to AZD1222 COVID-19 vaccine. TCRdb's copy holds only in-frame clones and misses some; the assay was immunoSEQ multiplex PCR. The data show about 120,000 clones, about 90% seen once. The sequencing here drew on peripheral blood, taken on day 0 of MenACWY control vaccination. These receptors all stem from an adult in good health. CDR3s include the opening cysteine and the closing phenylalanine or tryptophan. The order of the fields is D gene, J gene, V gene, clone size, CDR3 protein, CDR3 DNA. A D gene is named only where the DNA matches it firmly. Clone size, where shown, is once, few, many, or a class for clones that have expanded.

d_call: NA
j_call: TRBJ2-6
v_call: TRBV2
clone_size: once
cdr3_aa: CASSESSGANVLTF
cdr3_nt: TGTGCCAGCAGTGAGAGCTCTGGGGCCAACGTCCTGACTTTC

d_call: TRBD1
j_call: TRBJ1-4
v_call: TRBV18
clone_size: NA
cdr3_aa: CASSQLSGTVASGSEKLFF
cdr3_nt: TGTGCCAGCTCCCAGCTTTCGGGGACAGTTGCTTCTGGAAGTGAAAAACTGTTTTTT

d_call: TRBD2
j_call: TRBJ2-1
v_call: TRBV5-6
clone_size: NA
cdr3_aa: CASSLGEREVVQFF
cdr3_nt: TGTGCCAGCAGCTTGGGTGAGCGGGAGGTTGTGCAGTTCTTC

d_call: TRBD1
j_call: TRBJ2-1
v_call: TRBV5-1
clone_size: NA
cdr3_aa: CASSLLTGGNYNEQFF
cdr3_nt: TGCGCCAGCAGCTTGCTAACAGGGGGAAACTACAATGAGCAGTTCTTC

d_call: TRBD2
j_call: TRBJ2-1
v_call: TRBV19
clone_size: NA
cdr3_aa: CASSYIAGGYNEQFF
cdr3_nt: TGTGCCAGTAGTTACATAGCGGGAGGCTACAATGAGCAGTTCTTC

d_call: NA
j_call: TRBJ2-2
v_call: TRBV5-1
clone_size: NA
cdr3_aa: CASSLALDGDTGELFF
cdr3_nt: TGCGCCAGCAGCTTGGCCCTGGACGGAGACACCGGGGAGCTGTTTTTT

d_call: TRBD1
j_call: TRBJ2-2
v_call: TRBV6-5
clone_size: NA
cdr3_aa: CASSYQQGYTGELFF
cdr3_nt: TGTGCCAGCAGTTATCAACAGGGGTACACCGGGGAGCTGTTTTTT

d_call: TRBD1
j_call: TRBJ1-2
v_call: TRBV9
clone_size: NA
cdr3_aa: CASSKPGQGAEGYTF
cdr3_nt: TGTGCCAGCAGCAAGCCGGGACAGGGGGCGGAGGGCTACACCTTC

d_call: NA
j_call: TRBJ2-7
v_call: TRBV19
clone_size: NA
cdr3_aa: CASSNSGPYEQYF
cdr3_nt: TGTGCCAGTAGTAATTCAGGGCCCTACGAGCAGTACTTC

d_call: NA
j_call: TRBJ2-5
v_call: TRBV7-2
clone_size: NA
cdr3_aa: CASSPSGRGETQYF
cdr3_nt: TGTGCCAGCAGCCCGTCGGGGCGAGGAGAGACCCAGTACTTC

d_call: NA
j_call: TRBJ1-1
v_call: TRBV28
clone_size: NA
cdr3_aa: CATIESMGGTEAFF
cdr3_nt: TGTGCCACCATCGAATCTATGGGCGGAACTGAAGCTTTCTTT

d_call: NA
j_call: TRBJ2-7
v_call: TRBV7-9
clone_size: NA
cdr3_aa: CASSLAEHDEQYF
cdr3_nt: TGTGCCAGCAGCTTAGCGGAGCATGACGAGCAGTACTTC

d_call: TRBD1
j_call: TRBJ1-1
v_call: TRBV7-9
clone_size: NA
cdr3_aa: CASQGEFNTEAFF
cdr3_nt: TGTGCCTCGCAGGGGGAGTTTAACACTGAAGCTTTCTTT

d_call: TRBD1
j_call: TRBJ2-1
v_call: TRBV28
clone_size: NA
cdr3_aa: CASSSRDRSQFF
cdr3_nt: TGTGCCAGCAGTTCACGGGACAGATCGCAGTTCTTC

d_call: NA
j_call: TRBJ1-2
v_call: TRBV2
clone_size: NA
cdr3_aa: CASSALEGYTF
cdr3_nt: TGTGCCAGCAGTGCCTTAGAAGGCTACACCTTC

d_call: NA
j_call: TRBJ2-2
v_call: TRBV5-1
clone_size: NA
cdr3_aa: CASSTSPNTGELFF
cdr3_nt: TGCGCCAGCAGTACTAGTCCGAACACCGGGGAGCTGTTTTTT

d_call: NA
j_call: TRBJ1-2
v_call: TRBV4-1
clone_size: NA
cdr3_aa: CASSQDLSVRGNYGYTF
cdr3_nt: TGCGCCAGCAGCCAAGATTTGTCGGTTAGGGGTAACTATGGCTACACCTTC

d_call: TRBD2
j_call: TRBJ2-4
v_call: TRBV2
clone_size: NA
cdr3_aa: CASSEIDRSGGNIQYF
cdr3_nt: TGTGCCAGCAGTGAAATCGACCGTAGCGGGGGAAACATTCAGTACTTC

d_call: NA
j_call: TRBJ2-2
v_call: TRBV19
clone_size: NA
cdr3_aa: CASSYRENTGELFF
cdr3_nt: TGTGCCAGTAGTTACAGGGAGAACACCGGGGAGCTGTTTTTT

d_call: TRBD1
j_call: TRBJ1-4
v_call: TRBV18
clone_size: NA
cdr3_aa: CASTTGVNEKLFF
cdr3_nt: TGTGCCAGCACAACAGGGGTTAATGAAAAACTGTTTTTT

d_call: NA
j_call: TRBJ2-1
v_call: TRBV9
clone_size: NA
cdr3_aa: CASSEQAIRNGNEQFF
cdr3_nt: TGTGCCAGCAGCGAACAGGCAATTCGAAACGGTAATGAGCAGTTCTTC

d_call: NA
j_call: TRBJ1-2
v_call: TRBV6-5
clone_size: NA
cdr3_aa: CASTRGRASTDGYTF
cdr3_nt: TGTGCCAGCACCCGGGGCAGGGCTTCTACGGATGGCTACACCTTC

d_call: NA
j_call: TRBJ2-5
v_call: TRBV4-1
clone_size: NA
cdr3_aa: CASSQSGAWETQYF
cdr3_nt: TGCGCCAGCAGCCAATCAGGGGCCTGGGAGACCCAGTACTTC

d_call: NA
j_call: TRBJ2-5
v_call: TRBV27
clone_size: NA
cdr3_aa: CASSTIAQETQYF
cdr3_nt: TGTGCCAGCAGTACGATTGCTCAAGAGACCCAGTACTTC

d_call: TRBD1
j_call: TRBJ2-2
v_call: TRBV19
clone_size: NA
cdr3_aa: CASSWDRGRDTGELFF
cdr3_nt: TGTGCCAGTAGTTGGGACAGGGGGCGAGACACCGGGGAGCTGTTTTTT

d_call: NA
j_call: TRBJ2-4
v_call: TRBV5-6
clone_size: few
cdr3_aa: CASSLSEGNIQYF
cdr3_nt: TGTGCCAGCAGCTTGAGTGAAGGGAACATTCAGTACTTC

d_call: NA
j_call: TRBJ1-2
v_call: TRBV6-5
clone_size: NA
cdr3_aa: CASSNGVGGPGYTF
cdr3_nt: TGTGCCAGCAGTAACGGGGTAGGAGGGCCTGGCTACACCTTC